What follows are 2 T cell receptor beta chains derived from one specimen sequenced in a study of neoadjuvant nivolumab and ipilimumab in lung cancer. Sequenced by immunoSEQ multiplex PCR; TCRdb stores in-frame clones only, minus some. The repertoire consists of over 45,000 clones, with approximately 90% occurring once and the leading ten covering roughly 3.7%. Source: blood, taken before neoadjuvant nivolumab, alone or with ipilimumab. Source of these receptors: an adult with non-small cell lung cancer. Some clones in this sample may be carry-over from other donors' samples.

The chain joins TRBV6-6 to TRBJ2-7; 11 bases match TRBD2. CDR1 and CDR2 from the germline V gene are MNHNY and SVGAGI (reference sequence). The V and J ends lost 1 base and 5 bases, in that order; junction bases with no gene match: 1. This CDR3 spans 14 amino acids. The CDR3 DNA sequence: TGTGCCAGCAGTTACTTGGGACTAGCGGACGAGCAGTACTTC. It yields the protein CASSYLGLADEQYF.

The rearrangement uses TRBV7-2 and TRBJ2-2; possible D gene TRBD1, 6 bases. The ends were cut back, 1 base at V and 4 bases at J, with 19 bases in the middle. Germline lookup yields CDR1 SGHTA and CDR2 FQGNSA. The CDR3 runs to 18 residues. The CDR3 DNA reads TGTGCCAGCAGCTTAGTAGACGGCCTCCCCAGGGGCACCGGGGAGCTGTTTTTT. This sequence encodes CASSLVDGLPRGTGELFF.